Listed here is a single T cell receptor beta chain. This clonotype was recorded many times. Its antigen is currently not known. No clone much larger than this one lies a single base away; base qualities are absent. CDR3 length: 12 amino acids, cysteine to phenylalanine. Only the CDR3 DNA is retained, 36 bases long and in frame from the first base. V and J are trimmed by 7 bases and 5 bases, and the gene matches miss 7 bases of the junction. The germline V gene (reference sequence) gives CDR1 as DFQATT and CDR2 as SNEGSKA. The TCR beta CDR3 regions were amplified from the RNA transcripts. For the first round of RT-PCR on the TCR CDR3, the HTBI primer set was used together with the Qiagen OneStep RT-PCR kit. Libraries were constructed in a second round of multiplex PCR, after which size selection and purification were performed. The libraries were sequenced on an Illumina HiSeq2000 using paired-end 100 bp reads. Concerning the study's data processing: SOAPnuke was used to process the raw data, with reads discarded if the reads contained adapters or uncalled bases, had a mean Phred below 15, or lacked an exact constant-primer or identifier match. COPE v1.2.5 was used to merge high-quality paired reads, and clonotypes were defined as unique nucleotide sequences. MiTCR v1.1 was used to align clonotypes to the IMGT TRBV, TRBD and TRBJ reference segments. The analysis was restricted to V-J combinations with a frequency above 0.0001, which together covered 98% to 99.2% of the repertoires. The TCS score was defined as the ratio of F50 (clonal expansion) to E x V (chaos), calculated using BLOSUM62-based TCRdist between CDR3 peptides within each V-J. Welch's t-statistics and random forest reduced fewer than 550 V-J features to some 14, which were used in a naive Bayes classifier (R e1071). TCRdb trimmed public reads at Q25 via fastp, called clones via MiXCR and kept in-frame beta chains. Every CDR3 protein is listed once, alongside the most common genes and DNA of its rows. TCRdb's processing, not the authors' own work, is the source of the V and J calls. Recorded for this sample are about 380,000 distinct CDR3 sequences; around 13% of them occurred a single time. The top ten clones comprise approximately 9.9% of the sample.

The sample belongs to a study of T cells in Graves' hyperthyroidism and ophthalmopathy (dated by TCRdb to between 2019 and 2020). Study-wide context: Peripheral blood samples were taken at the time of initial diagnosis, prior to any treatment. After blood sampling, hyperthyroidism patients were treated with methimazole at a starting dose of 30 mg daily, and ophthalmopathy patients were treated with high-dose intravenous methylprednisolone. In more than five Graves' hyperthyroidism patients, the study also compared T-cell repertoires from thyroid tissue with T-cell repertoires from blood. According to the paper, TCR Vbeta CDR3 sequencing was carried out on some 130 peripheral blood samples, which came from 40 to 45 ophthalmopathy, 75 to 80 hyperthyroidism and about 17 progressor patients. Prospective prediction of ophthalmopathy was tested in an independent validation cohort consisting of some 20 hyperthyroidism patients and approximately 16 patients who later progressed to ophthalmopathy. The 100 or so discovery patients were randomly split 7:3 into training and test sets. TCR V-J signatures able to tell the groups apart were searched for in a discovery cohort of 90 to 100 patients, of whom over 40 had Graves' ophthalmopathy and 57 had stable Graves' hyperthyroidism. General study outcomes and caveats: In validation, progression to ophthalmopathy was predicted by the model with approximately 67% sensitivity and around 75% specificity, a median of approximately 6.5 months before onset. Most expanded thyroid clonotypes (frequency above 0.001) were also detected in blood, suggesting blood repertoires may reflect thyroid immune responses. A 13 V-J signature model separated ophthalmopathy from stable hyperthyroidism, with approximately 86% sensitivity and around 84% specificity in cross-validation and 80%/75% in testing. No statistical method was used to fix the sample size in advance, and group allocation was not hidden from the investigators.

Graves' hyperthyroidism was defined as stable when no progression to ophthalmopathy occurred over 18 months of follow-up. Hyperthyroidism patients were aged 18 to 65 years and newly diagnosed, with disease duration of less than 2 months. Exclusion was applied to patients with uncontrolled infections, other autoimmune diseases, pregnancy or lactation. Diagnoses were established on the basis of clinical symptoms, serum thyroxine and TRAb, thyroid ultrasound, and orbital computed tomography. PBMCs were isolated from more than 8 ml of fresh peripheral blood by Ficoll-Paque density gradient centrifugation. Total RNA was extracted using Trizol reagent, and RNA quality was assessed on an Agilent 2100 Bioanalyzer.

Specimen: blood. This chain joins TRBV20-1 to TRBJ2-7, with 8 bases aligning to TRBD2. The sequence derives from a woman aged 60 to 75 with Graves' hyperthyroidism. The encoded CDR3 is CSGEREFNEQYF. The DNA sequence is TGCAGTGGCGAGCGGGAGTTCAACGAGCAGTACTTC.